These T cell receptor beta chains were read from a single sample in a study of blood T cells in healthy people across ages. Each CDR3 protein gets one entry after TCRdb re-called the 5' RACE reads with MiXCR. The profile shows 850,000 or so distinct CDR3 sequences, more than 25% of them singletons. What was sequenced was blood. Source of these receptors: a woman aged 80 or over in good health. The CDR3 runs from the conserved cysteine through the conserved F or W. A D gene is named only where the DNA matches it firmly. Rows give clone size only sometimes, using once, few, many, or a class for an expanded clone.

V: TRBV2
J: TRBJ2-7
size: .
D: TRBD1
CDR3: CASATGQGAYEQYF
DNA: TGTGCCAGCGCTACGGGACAGGGGGCCTACGAGCAGTACTTC

V: TRBV3-1
J: TRBJ2-5
size: .
D: .
CDR3: CASSQFSSQETQYF
DNA: TGTGCCAGCAGCCAATTTAGTAGCCAAGAGACCCAGTACTTC

V: TRBV6-1
J: TRBJ1-2
size: many
D: .
CDR3: CASSEASSEYYGYTF
DNA: TGTGCCAGCAGTGAAGCGAGCAGTGAATATTATGGCTACACCTTC

V: TRBV18
J: TRBJ2-1
size: few
D: TRBD1
CDR3: CASSPTGGIYNEQFF
DNA: TGTGCCAGCTCACCGACAGGGGGGATCTACAATGAGCAGTTCTTC

V: TRBV12-3/TRBV12-4
J: TRBJ2-1
size: .
D: TRBD2
CDR3: CASRKSGRANEQFF
DNA: TGTGCCAGCAGGAAGAGCGGGAGGGCAAATGAGCAGTTCTTC

V: TRBV7-2
J: TRBJ2-5
size: many
D: .
CDR3: CASSRGQETQYF
DNA: TGTGCCAGCAGCAGGGGGCAAGAGACCCAGTACTTC

V: TRBV27
J: TRBJ1-2
size: .
D: TRBD1
CDR3: CASSLSGQGALGYTF
DNA: TGTGCCAGCAGTTTATCCGGACAGGGGGCGCTTGGCTACACCTTC

V: TRBV29-1
J: TRBJ2-2
size: .
D: .
CDR3: CSVDRQNAGELFF
DNA: TGCAGCGTTGATCGACAAAACGCCGGGGAGCTGTTTTTT

V: TRBV7-2
J: TRBJ2-7
size: many
D: .
CDR3: CASSLRDGYEQYF
DNA: TGTGCCAGCAGCTTAAGGGACGGTTACGAGCAGTACTTC

V: TRBV7-2
J: TRBJ2-2
size: .
D: .
CDR3: CASSLHAGMGTGELFF
DNA: TGTGCCAGCAGCTTACACGCGGGGATGGGAACCGGGGAGCTGTTTTTT

V: TRBV20-1
J: TRBJ2-7
size: few
D: TRBD2
CDR3: CSARSSGRSYEQYF
DNA: TGCAGTGCCCGATCTAGCGGGAGGTCCTACGAGCAGTACTTC

V: TRBV15
J: TRBJ2-3
size: .
D: .
CDR3: CATSLGVDTQYF
DNA: TGTGCCACCAGTCTGGGAGTAGATACGCAGTATTTT

V: TRBV6-2/TRBV6-3
J: TRBJ2-2
size: .
D: .
CDR3: CASSRVGALNTGELFF
DNA: TGTGCCAGCAGCCGTGTGGGGGCCTTGAACACCGGGGAGCTGTTTTTT

V: TRBV29-1
J: TRBJ2-1
size: many
D: TRBD2
CDR3: CSVDIGLADNEQFF
DNA: TGCAGCGTTGATATAGGACTAGCGGACAATGAGCAGTTCTTC

V: TRBV2
J: TRBJ1-1
size: few
D: TRBD1
CDR3: CASSVLTGPEAFF
DNA: TGTGCCAGCAGTGTACTGACAGGGCCTGAAGCTTTCTTT

V: TRBV2
J: TRBJ2-5
size: few
D: .
CDR3: CASSGRGRPRNEQYF
DNA: TGTGCCAGCAGTGGTAGGGGACGGCCTCGGAATGAGCAGTACTTC

V: TRBV5-6
J: TRBJ2-3
size: .
D: .
CDR3: CASTSADGPLTDTQYF
DNA: TGTGCCAGCACCTCGGCGGATGGGCCGCTCACAGATACGCAGTATTTT

V: TRBV6-2/TRBV6-3
J: TRBJ2-7
size: .
D: .
CDR3: CASRPQWESSYNEQYF
DNA: TGTGCCAGCCGTCCTCAATGGGAGAGCTCCTACAATGAGCAGTACTTC

V: TRBV5-1
J: TRBJ2-7
size: many
D: .
CDR3: CASSLVGGNEQYF
DNA: TGCGCCAGCAGCTTGGTAGGAGGCAACGAGCAGTACTTC

V: TRBV7-2
J: TRBJ2-7
size: .
D: .
CDR3: CASSFGGSSYDEQYF
DNA: TGTGCCAGCAGCTTCGGCGGTAGCTCCTACGATGAGCAGTACTTC

V: TRBV12-3/TRBV12-4
J: TRBJ1-1
size: many
D: TRBD1
CDR3: CASSLPGQWNTEAFF
DNA: TGTGCCAGCAGCCTCCCGGGACAGTGGAACACTGAAGCTTTCTTT

V: TRBV20-1
J: TRBJ2-7
size: many
D: TRBD2
CDR3: CSAEGPAGRTYEQYF
DNA: TGCAGTGCTGAGGGGCCAGCGGGGCGCACCTACGAGCAGTACTTC

V: TRBV7-2
J: TRBJ1-5
size: few
D: .
CDR3: CASSWGGGAGNQPQHF
DNA: TGTGCCAGCAGCTGGGGGGGGGGCGCCGGCAATCAGCCCCAGCATTTT

V: TRBV6-2/TRBV6-3
J: TRBJ1-1
size: many
D: .
CDR3: CASSYGRVNTEAFF
DNA: TGTGCCAGCAGTTACGGCCGCGTGAACACTGAAGCTTTCTTT

V: TRBV19
J: TRBJ2-1
size: few
D: TRBD2
CDR3: CASSRGGRGNEQFF
DNA: TGTGCCAGCAGCCGAGGCGGGAGGGGCAATGAGCAGTTCTTC

V: TRBV7-7
J: TRBJ2-1
size: .
D: TRBD1
CDR3: CASSPGTGREEQFF
DNA: TGTGCTAGCAGCCCTGGGACAGGGCGAGAGGAGCAGTTCTTC

V: TRBV18
J: TRBJ2-5
size: many
D: .
CDR3: CASSQGYGETQYF
DNA: TGTGCCAGCTCACAAGGCTACGGCGAGACCCAGTACTTC

V: TRBV28
J: TRBJ1-5
size: .
D: .
CDR3: CASSLFGSNQPQHF
DNA: TGTGCCAGCAGTTTATTTGGTAGTAATCAGCCCCAGCATTTT

V: TRBV5-1
J: TRBJ1-2
size: many
D: .
CDR3: CASSLAGEDGRSGYTF
DNA: TGCGCCAGCAGCTTGGCCGGAGAGGACGGACGTAGTGGCTACACCTTC

V: TRBV5-1
J: TRBJ2-6
size: .
D: .
CDR3: CASGPFGNTGSGANVLTF
DNA: TGCGCCAGCGGTCCATTTGGAAATACGGGCTCTGGGGCCAACGTCCTGACTTTC

V: TRBV28
J: TRBJ1-2
size: many
D: .
CDR3: CASRTRGPYGYTF
DNA: TGTGCCAGCAGAACCCGGGGCCCCTATGGCTACACCTTC

V: TRBV12-3/TRBV12-4
J: TRBJ2-3
size: .
D: .
CDR3: CASRPDGVSTDAQYF
DNA: TGTGCCAGCAGACCGGACGGAGTGAGCACAGATGCGCAGTATTTT

V: TRBV4-1
J: TRBJ1-4
size: .
D: .
CDR3: CASNLGHGASNEKLFF
DNA: TGCGCCAGCAACCTTGGGCACGGGGCCTCTAATGAAAAACTGTTTTTT

V: TRBV5-1
J: TRBJ2-1
size: few
D: .
CDR3: CASSLETGRTYSEQFF
DNA: TGCGCCAGCAGCCTGGAGACAGGGAGGACCTACAGTGAGCAGTTCTTC

V: TRBV6-5
J: TRBJ1-6
size: .
D: TRBD1
CDR3: CASSYRGQGSSCNSPLHF
DNA: TGTGCCAGCAGTTACCGCGGACAGGGAAGCTCCTGTAATTCACCCCTCCACTTT